This T cell receptor (beta chain) was identified in a study of blood T cell repertoires in COVID-19. Whole-study context: There were acute and convalescent COVID-19 samples, and they came from the United States, Italy and Spain. In each case, the material was cDNA or gDNA derived from T cells, B-cell-depleted T cells, or PBMCs.

Original analysis: Amplification of reference gene primers provided the estimated nucleated cell counts. Method: immunoSEQ multiplex PCR; TCRdb's copy keeps in-frame clones and lacks some. V and J calls and clone size are copied from that table; D and trimming were computed from the DNA. The sample lists about 49,000 clones, about 88% occurring once. The CDR3 runs 14 residues. Germline V CDR1 and CDR2: SNHLY, FYNNEI. V shed 3 bases and J 5 bases; nucleotides not matched to a gene: 5. The clonotype originates from a man aged 35 to 55 with active COVID-19. Sample: peripheral blood. V gene TRBV2 combines with J gene TRBJ2-5; 8 bases are a match to TRBD2. The CDR3 coding sequence is TGTGCCAGCAGTGACTCCCCGGGAGGGGAGACCCAGTACTTC. It translates to CASSDSPGGETQYF. The entire variable domain, with the rest obtained from reference TRBV2 and TRBJ2-5, is as follows: EPEVTQTPSHQVTQMGQEVILRCVPISNHLYFYWYRQILGQKVEFLVSFYNNEISEKSEIFDDQFSVERPDGSNFTLKIRSTKLEDSAMYFCASSDSPGGETQYFGPGTRLLVL.